The T cell receptor beta chain described here comes from a study of shared clonotypes between healthy human individuals. Study-level points and caveats: The researchers took only blood, and tissue repertoires probably look different. Sorted-subset sequencing was shown by rarefaction to be incomplete despite large depth. Clonotype sharing across donors was expected to vary with sequencing depth.

V lost 2 bases and J 7 bases, leaving 2 bases between the germline ends. This CDR3 contains 11 residues. From germline, CDR1 is ENHRY and CDR2 SYGVKD. The authors' processing: For the immunoSEQ data, sequences were junction-only without quality scores, so filtering differed. Method: immunoSEQ multiplex PCR; TCRdb's copy keeps in-frame clones and lacks some. V, J and clone size are taken as reported in that table, and D and trimming were inferred from the DNA itself. In the table there are some 1,100,000 clones, around 78% of which are singletons. As regards this clone: Its specificity is unknown. In the same sample, other DNA sequences code for this CDR3.

The rearrangement joins TRBV10-3 to TRBJ1-4, with D unresolved. This TCR was sampled from a man aged 18 to 29 in good health. Some clones in this sample may be carry-over from other donors' samples. Input material: memory CD4+ T cells from PBMCs. Subset specified: CD45RA-negative fraction. The CDR3: CAISEGEKLFF. The CDR3 bases are TGTGCCATCAGTGAGGGTGAAAAACTGTTTTTT.